The 28 T cell receptor beta chains in this list originate from one sample, sequenced in a study of OX40 agonist ivuxolimab in advanced cancers. TCRdb's table, derived via immunoSEQ multiplex PCR, lists solely in-frame clones and lacks some. The table has about 76,000 clones, around 90% seen once. The sample was CD4+ or CD8+ T cells sorted from blood, taken in a trial of the OX40 agonist ivuxolimab. The receptors originated from an adult with an advanced solid tumor such as melanoma, head and neck, liver or kidney cancer.

The CDR3 region is CASGSGQLTEAFF. The DNA of the CDR3 is TGTGCCAGCGGGTCGGGACAACTCACTGAAGCTTTCTTT. The chain combines TRBV6-5 with TRBJ1-1; tentative D call: TRBD1 (6 bases). The CDR3 spans 13 residues. Trimming cost V 8 bases and J 4 bases, with 14 bases left between them. Germline V lookup: CDR1 MNHEY, CDR2 SVGAGI.

The chain has TRBV6-6 and TRBJ2-2; no clear D. Trimming took 5 bases from V and 1 from J, leaving 5 bases between them. This CDR3 contains 13 residues. The germline CDR1 and CDR2 sequences are MNHNY and SVGAGI (reference sequence). The DNA for the CDR3 is TGTGCCAGCAGTACTGGGAACACCGGGGAGCTGTTTTTT. Amino acids: CASSTGNTGELFF.

This clone was found a few times. The chain has TRBV4-3 and TRBJ2-1, with a possible D match to TRBD2 (5 bases). V lost 0 bases and J lost 8, with 11 bases in between. The CDR3 length is 14 residues. The germline gives CDR1 LGHNA, CDR2 YSLEER. CDR3 nucleotide sequence: TGCGCCAGCAGCCAAGAGAGGTCGCGGGATGAGCAGTTCTTC. Translation: CASSQERSRDEQFF.

The chain is built from TRBV11-1 and TRBJ2-1; D is possibly TRBD2 (6 bases). V lost 5 bases and J lost 8, with 16 bases in between. Germline CDR1 reads SGHAT; CDR2 reads FQDESV (reference sequence). CDR3 size: 14 residues. This CDR3 is CASSPDPTGDEQFF. CDR3 sequence (DNA): TGTGCCAGCAGCCCGGACCCGACGGGAGATGAGCAGTTCTTC.

The chain combines TRBV19 with TRBJ1-1, with D unresolved. Germline V lookup: CDR1 LNHDA, CDR2 SQIVND (reference sequence). The CDR3 loop spans 13 amino acids. Trimming pared 3 bases from V and 1 base from J, leaving 6 bases between. The CDR3 spells CASSISQNTEAFF. CDR3 coding DNA: TGTGCCAGTAGTATTTCCCAGAACACTGAAGCTTTCTTT.

This sequence joins TRBV10-1 and TRBJ2-2; TRBD2 matches at 7 bases. This CDR3 comprises 19 residues. The V segment lost 6 bases and the J segment 0 bases; nucleotides outside the gene matches: 16. From germline, CDR1 is WNHNN and CDR2 SYGVQD (reference sequence). CDR3 DNA sequence: TGCGCCAGCAGCGCCGGGGGGATTCCGCGGAGTTCGAACACCGGGGAGCTGTTTTTT. This translates into CASSAGGIPRSSNTGELFF.

The CDR3 DNA reads as TGTGCCAGCAGTGCAGGGAGGTCCTATAATTCACCCCTCCACTTT. Translated, it gives CASSAGRSYNSPLHF. V gene TRBV27 combines with J gene TRBJ1-6, with D perhaps TRBD1 (5 bases). In germline, CDR1 is MNHEY, CDR2 SMNVEV (reference sequence). The CDR3 consists of 15 residues. Deletions cut 5 bases from V and 1 base from J, with 9 bases between.

The chain couples TRBV11-1 to TRBJ1-6; TRBD1 agrees at 8 bases. The CDR3 has 14 residues. Looked up from germline, CDR1 is SGHAT and CDR2 is FQDESV (reference sequence). V lost 1 base and J lost 9; bases outside the gene matches: 2. CDR3 bases: TGTGCCAGCAGCTTAGGACAGGGGACTTCACCCCTCCACTTT. Residues: CASSLGQGTSPLHF. The entire variable domain, with the rest obtained from reference TRBV11-1 and TRBJ1-6, is as follows: EAEVAQSPRYKITEKSQAVAFWCDPISGHATLYWYRQILGQGPELLVQFQDESVVDDSQLPKDRFSAERLKGVDSTLKIQPAELGDSAMYLCASSLGQGTSPLHFGNGTRLTVT.

The chain is built from TRBV28 and TRBJ1-1; possibly TRBD1 for D (5 bases). V was pared by 2 bases and J by 3 bases, with 13 bases between. The length of the CDR3 is 15 residues. Germline values: CDR1 MDHEN, CDR2 SYDVKM. CDR3 protein: CASSLEGIKHTEAFF. As DNA, the CDR3 is TGTGCCAGCAGTTTAGAGGGGATAAAGCACACTGAAGCTTTCTTT. Full variable domain (missing parts from reference TRBV28 and TRBJ1-1): DVKVTQSSRYLVKRTGEKVFLECVQDMDHENMFWYRQDPGLGLRLIYFSYDVKMKEKGDIPEGYSVSREKKERFSLILESASTNQTSMYLCASSLEGIKHTEAFFGQGTRLTVV.

The V gene is TRBV10-3, the J gene TRBJ2-7; 7 bases agree with TRBD1. This CDR3 is built from 17 residues. V was clipped by 11 bases and J by 4 bases; unmatched bases: 23. Germline CDR1 ENHRY, CDR2 SYGVKD. CDR3 sequence reads: CASEGRPLGGPGYEQYF. DNA of the CDR3: TGTGCCTCCGAGGGCAGGCCCCTAGGGGGCCCAGGATACGAGCAGTACTTC.

The rearrangement joins TRBV19 to TRBJ2-1; 10 positions match TRBD2. The V gene end was trimmed by 3 bases and the J gene end by 0 bases; junction bases not matched to a gene: 14. Germline V lookup: CDR1 LNHDA, CDR2 SQIVND (reference sequence). CDR3 length: 20 residues. The CDR3 DNA sequence: TGTGCCAGTAGTATTGACCCCTTAGCGGGGGGCGTCAGCTCCTACAATGAGCAGTTCTTC. Protein: CASSIDPLAGGVSSYNEQFF.

V and J are TRBV7-9 and TRBJ2-1; 10 positions agree with TRBD2. The CDR3 consists of 13 residues. V lost 7 bases to trimming and J lost 12 bases; unmatched junction nucleotides: 9. Germline V gene data show CDR1 as SEHNR and CDR2 as FQNEAQ (reference sequence). As DNA, the CDR3 is TGTGCCAGCATTGAACCGGGACTAGCGTGGCAGTTCTTC. Protein product: CASIEPGLAWQFF.

V usage is TRBV11-2 and J usage is TRBJ1-3; D is ambiguous. V shed 0 bases and J shed 0 bases, with 6 bases lying between them. This CDR3 region has 15 residues. Germline CDR1 reads SGHAT; CDR2 reads FQNNGV. The CDR3 region is CASSLERHSGNTIYF. In DNA form, the CDR3 reads TGTGCCAGCAGCTTAGAACGGCACTCTGGAAACACCATATATTTT.

V is TRBV7-9 and J is TRBJ2-1, with 16 bases identical to TRBD2. From germline, CDR1 is SEHNR and CDR2 FQNEAQ (reference sequence). V shed 4 bases, J shed 1 base, and the junction held 4 bases outside the gene matches. This CDR3 is built from 18 residues. CDR3 DNA sequence: TGTGCCAGCAGCTGGGGACTAGCGGGGGGGCGGTCCTACAATGAGCAGTTCTTC. This translates into CASSWGLAGGRSYNEQFF.

The V and J genes are TRBV5-3 and TRBJ2-3; the D is unclear. TRBV5-3 is an ORF, with its function uncertain. There are 14 residues in the CDR3. The ends were cut back, 0 bases at V and 1 base at J, with 6 bases in the middle. In DNA, the CDR3 is TGTGCCAGAAGCTTGGAGAACTGCACAGATACGCAGTATTTT. Translation gives CARSLENCTDTQYF.

The chain links TRBV18 to TRBJ1-1; D unclear. The germline V gene has CDR1 KGHSH and CDR2 LQKENI. V gave up 2 bases and J gave up 6 bases, with 13 bases separating them. The CDR3 runs to 14 residues. CDR3 sequence (DNA): TGTGCCAGCTCACCAATCGAGGTTCGATCTGAAGCTTTCTTT. Translation: CASSPIEVRSEAFF.

This chain links TRBV5-5 with TRBJ1-1; D unclear. The CDR3 length is 14 residues. V was pared by 0 bases and J by 7 bases, with 13 bases between. The germline CDR1 and CDR2 sequences are SGHKS and YYEKEE (reference sequence). The CDR3 protein is CASSLEGQGVEAFF. For the CDR3, the DNA is TGTGCCAGCAGCTTGGAGGGTCAAGGCGTTGAAGCTTTCTTT.

The J gene is TRBJ2-5, the V gene TRBV27; no reliable D call. The CDR3 sequence is 13 residues long. The V and J ends lost 3 bases and 6 bases respectively, with 11 bases between them. Germline lookup yields CDR1 MNHEY and CDR2 SMNVEV (reference sequence). CDR3 in amino acids: CASSFGLEKTQYF. The DNA of the CDR3 is TGTGCCAGCAGTTTTGGGCTAGAAAAGACCCAGTACTTC.

The CDR3 DNA sequence: TGTGCCAGCAGCCCGGGGTACGAGCAGTACGTC. Encoded protein: CASSPGYEQYV. The chain has TRBV11-2 and TRBJ2-7; possible D gene TRBD2, 5 bases. Germline CDR1 and CDR2: SGHAT and FQNNGV. Trimming took off 5 bases at V and 4 bases at J, with 6 bases between the two ends. The CDR3 length is 11 residues.

This clone was counted a single time. This chain uses TRBV7-9 with TRBJ2-1, with 9 bases fitting TRBD1. The length of the CDR3 is 15 residues. The V segment lost 4 bases and the J segment 14 bases; nucleotides outside the gene matches: 15. Germline assignment: CDR1 SEHNR and CDR2 FQNEAQ (reference sequence). This CDR3 is CASSSDRGTPIMKFF. CDR3 sequence (DNA): TGTGCCAGCAGCTCGGACAGGGGAACACCTATTATGAAGTTCTTC.

The chain couples TRBV28 to TRBJ2-2, with D possibly matching TRBD1 (5 bases). The CDR3 covers 17 residues. CDR1 is MDHEN, CDR2 SYDVKM, per germline. V shed 3 bases and J shed 5 bases, with 19 bases lying between them. The CDR3 loop is CASSLFSGYPSTGELFF. CDR3 DNA: TGTGCCAGCAGTTTGTTCTCAGGGTACCCAAGTACCGGGGAGCTGTTTTTT. Full variable domain (rest looked up from reference TRBV28 and TRBJ2-2): DVKVTQSSRYLVKRTGEKVFLECVQDMDHENMFWYRQDPGLGLRLIYFSYDVKMKEKGDIPEGYSVSREKKERFSLILESASTNQTSMYLCASSLFSGYPSTGELFFGEGSRLTVL.

The rearrangement links TRBV9 to TRBJ1-6, with 7 positions matching TRBD1. The length of the CDR3 is 15 residues. V lost 4 bases to trimming and J lost 7 bases; unmatched junction nucleotides: 8. Per the germline V gene, CDR1 is SGDLS and CDR2 is YYNGEE. This CDR3 is CASSPGTANNSPLHF. In DNA form, the CDR3 reads TGTGCCAGCAGCCCTGGGACAGCGAACAATTCACCCCTCCACTTT.

The V gene is TRBV6-5, the J gene TRBJ2-5; a weak D match, TRBD2 (6 bases). Germline V gene data show CDR1 as MNHEY and CDR2 as SVGAGI. V lost 2 bases, J lost 4 bases, and 14 bases lay in between. The CDR3 loop spans 15 amino acids. The CDR3 DNA follows: TGTGCCAGCAGTTACGGGCGTTCGGAGGGAGAGACCCAGTACTTC. Translated, it gives CASSYGRSEGETQYF.

This clone showed up just a few times. V usage is TRBV20-1 and J usage is TRBJ1-4; D gene uncertain. This CDR3 is 11 amino acids long. The ends were cut back, 1 base at V and 8 bases at J, with 5 bases in the middle. Germline CDR1 DFQATT, CDR2 SNEGSKA (reference sequence). The CDR3: CSARVGEKLFF. Here the CDR3 DNA reads TGCAGTGCTAGAGTAGGGGAAAAACTGTTTTTT.

This chain links TRBV12-5 with TRBJ1-5; weak D call: TRBD1 (5 bases). This CDR3 is built from 17 residues. The germline V gene encodes CDR1 LGHNT and CDR2 FRNRAP. V was pared by 0 bases and J by 0 bases, with 12 bases between. The CDR3 DNA reads as TGTGCTAGTGGTTTGGTATATGAGGGGCGTAGCAATCAGCCCCAGCATTTT. Translated, it gives CASGLVYEGRSNQPQHF.

V and J are TRBV30 and TRBJ2-1, with 7 bases identical to TRBD1. The CDR3 sequence is 12 residues long. The V gene end was trimmed by 5 bases and the J gene end by 7 bases; junction bases not matched to a gene: 5. Looked up from germline, CDR1 is GTSNPN and CDR2 is SVGIG (reference sequence). The chain's CDR3 is CAWDRDANEQFF. The CDR3 DNA reads TGTGCCTGGGACAGGGACGCTAATGAGCAGTTCTTC.

This chain connects TRBV28 to TRBJ2-2; no clear D. The CDR3 is made up of 13 amino acids. With 4 bases removed from V and 5 bases from J, the gap between germline ends came to 8 bases. CDR1 is MDHEN and CDR2 is SYDVKM in the germline V gene. The CDR3 sequence: CASSYVGTGELFF. The CDR3, as DNA: TGTGCCAGCAGTTATGTTGGTACCGGGGAGCTGTTTTTT. Based on the CDR3 plus reference TRBV28 and TRBJ2-2, the full variable domain is DVKVTQSSRYLVKRTGEKVFLECVQDMDHENMFWYRQDPGLGLRLIYFSYDVKMKEKGDIPEGYSVSREKKERFSLILESASTNQTSMYLCASSYVGTGELFFGEGSRLTVL.

The rearrangement links TRBV5-1 to TRBJ1-3; D might be TRBD1 (5 bases). Trimming stripped 4 bases from V and 2 bases from J, with 13 bases between. The germline gives CDR1 SGHRS, CDR2 YFSETQ. The CDR3 covers 15 residues. CDR3 region: CASSQEATAGNTIYF. The CDR3 DNA reads TGCGCCAGCAGCCAAGAGGCGACAGCTGGAAACACCATATATTTT.